A selection of T cell receptor beta chains follows, all from one sample in a study of blood T cells in healthy people across ages. TCRdb passed the 5' RACE reads through MiXCR, listing each CDR3 protein once. The sample lists 910,000 or so distinct CDR3 sequences; roughly 51% were seen once. Sequenced material: blood. These receptors were taken from a woman aged 60-75 years in good health. The CDR3 runs from the conserved cysteine through the conserved F or W. Fields, in order: J gene, V gene, clone size, CDR3 protein. Only part of the rows carry a size: once, few, many, or a class if the clone is expanded.

J: TRBJ2-7; V: TRBV7-2; size: NA; CDR3: CASSLEPGWGLYEQYF
J: TRBJ2-5; V: TRBV4-1; size: NA; CDR3: CASSYPRDYDSDEQYF
J: TRBJ2-5; V: TRBV20-1; size: NA; CDR3: CSARDPVWEQYF
J: TRBJ2-5; V: TRBV5-1; size: many; CDR3: CASSSAGAKTSRGEQYF
J: TRBJ2-3; V: TRBV4-2; size: NA; CDR3: CASSQVSLAGGVTQYF
J: TRBJ2-4; V: TRBV10-3; size: NA; CDR3: CAISEIRDSQETQCF
J: TRBJ2-1; V: TRBV7-9; size: few; CDR3: CASSSRSGGILDNEQFF
J: TRBJ1-5; V: TRBV7-2; size: NA; CDR3: CASSPGPGHQPQHF
J: TRBJ2-3; V: TRBV5-1; size: many; CDR3: CASSLVGKSTDTQYF
J: TRBJ2-3; V: TRBV20-1; size: NA; CDR3: CSATMRGVGTDTQYF
J: TRBJ2-3; V: TRBV20-1; size: NA; CDR3: CSARTSGRNLDTQYF
J: TRBJ1-5; V: TRBV5-5; size: NA; CDR3: CASSLYRGDQPQHF
J: TRBJ2-1; V: TRBV13; size: NA; CDR3: CASSRPGAWEPLDYVYNEQFF
J: TRBJ2-2; V: TRBV5-1; size: NA; CDR3: CASSLSRGNTGELFF
J: TRBJ2-3; V: TRBV7-2; size: NA; CDR3: CASSLVPVGTSGADTQYF
J: TRBJ2-1; V: TRBV7-9; size: NA; CDR3: CASSPRGTGYNEQFF
J: TRBJ2-7; V: TRBV7-6; size: few; CDR3: CASSSTKDRFSYEQYF
J: TRBJ2-4; V: TRBV20-1; size: NA; CDR3: CSARDLAGGPGKNIQYF
J: TRBJ2-7; V: TRBV4-1; size: NA; CDR3: CASSQGRTSLLEQYF
J: NA; V: TRBV29-1; size: NA; CDR3: CSTRGLAEYNEQYF
J: TRBJ2-7; V: TRBV20-1; size: NA; CDR3: CSARLRDRGTYEQYF
J: TRBJ1-2; V: TRBV5-1; size: once; CDR3: CASSVDWGQIPYGYTF
J: TRBJ2-5; V: TRBV7-2; size: NA; CDR3: CASSKRTGEGETQYF
J: TRBJ2-7; V: TRBV15; size: NA; CDR3: CATSRDLSGSSYEQYF
J: TRBJ2-1; V: TRBV7-2; size: NA; CDR3: CASSEPVSGGGSLEQFF
J: TRBJ2-5; V: TRBV6-1; size: NA; CDR3: CASSSGTDIATQYF
J: TRBJ2-7; V: TRBV10-3; size: few; CDR3: CAISETATYEQYF
J: NA; V: TRBV5-1; size: NA; CDR3: CASSLVGTIVYEQYF
J: TRBJ1-4; V: TRBV27; size: NA; CDR3: CASMMGVYSEKLFF
J: TRBJ2-3; V: TRBV28; size: NA; CDR3: CASRVGPGEDTQYF
J: TRBJ2-7; V: TRBV28; size: NA; CDR3: CASSFWKLYEQYF
J: TRBJ2-3; V: TRBV24-1; size: NA; CDR3: CATSDTMGSTGNLADTQYF
J: TRBJ2-7; V: TRBV28; size: NA; CDR3: CASSFLRAGTYEQYF
J: TRBJ1-2; V: TRBV12-3/TRBV12-4; size: NA; CDR3: CASSRREGGYTF
J: TRBJ2-3; V: TRBV28; size: NA; CDR3: CASRPTGASDTQYF
J: TRBJ2-7; V: TRBV6-5; size: few; CDR3: CASSYLGGSTSYEQYF
J: TRBJ2-5; V: TRBV11-2; size: NA; CDR3: CASSQIGAERTQYF
J: NA; V: TRBV28; size: NA; CDR3: CASRVSLSDEQYF
J: TRBJ1-6; V: TRBV6-6; size: NA; CDR3: CASSYSAHPSTHSPLHF
J: TRBJ1-2; V: TRBV12-3/TRBV12-4; size: once; CDR3: CASRRRDKGGYTF
J: TRBJ1-4; V: TRBV12-3/TRBV12-4; size: NA; CDR3: CASSFGFGEKLFF
J: TRBJ2-5; V: TRBV14; size: few; CDR3: CASSQGLRTQYF
J: TRBJ2-5; V: TRBV3-1; size: NA; CDR3: CASSQGSSGRAVETQYF
J: TRBJ2-3; V: TRBV20-1; size: NA; CDR3: CSAAAATDTQYF
J: TRBJ1-2; V: TRBV28; size: few; CDR3: CASTPQGYYGYTF
J: TRBJ2-3; V: TRBV20-1; size: NA; CDR3: CSAMTSGYSTDTQYF
J: NA; V: TRBV6-2/TRBV6-3; size: NA; CDR3: CASRPTSGSFYEQYF
J: TRBJ1-2; V: TRBV7-2; size: few; CDR3: CASSSDSKGLGYTF
J: TRBJ2-1; V: TRBV7-2; size: NA; CDR3: CASSSTAEQFF
J: TRBJ2-2; V: TRBV7-2; size: NA; CDR3: CASSLVVNTGELFF
J: TRBJ2-7; V: TRBV28; size: NA; CDR3: CASSIWGTSGSSYEQYF
J: TRBJ1-5; V: TRBV28; size: NA; CDR3: CASRISQGTKQPQHF
J: TRBJ2-1; V: TRBV20-1; size: NA; CDR3: CSARTPISGALDEQFF
J: TRBJ2-2; V: TRBV7-6; size: NA; CDR3: CASSLIVTSGNTGELFF
J: TRBJ1-6; V: TRBV20-1; size: NA; CDR3: CSAPGQGTFNSPLHF
J: TRBJ2-6; V: TRBV5-1; size: few; CDR3: CASSLSISGANVLTF
J: TRBJ2-7; V: TRBV28; size: NA; CDR3: CAGTSNRDEQYF
J: TRBJ1-2; V: TRBV30; size: NA; CDR3: CAWKTGAGYGYTF